This T cell receptor beta chain was recorded in a study of control samples from healthy donors and cancer patients (dated by TCRdb to 2020 to 2022). Sequences MNHNS (CDR1) and SASEGT (CDR2) are obtained from the germline V gene. Unmatched junction bases come to 9, with V trimmed by 3 bases and J by 4 bases. Inclusive of the bounding cysteine and phenylalanine, the CDR3 is 16 residues long. Only CDR3 DNA is held: 48 bases, read in frame from base 1. Library preparation was by the immunoSEQ multiplex PCR assay. As stored in TCRdb, this immuneACCESS dataset retains in-frame rearrangements with V and J assigned. A fraction of the clones does not appear; measured against another copy, unresolved V genes explain less than half of the discrepancy, and the remainder lacks a known reason. Present in this sample are 100,000 to 150,000 clones, under 95% of which were seen just once. The ten largest account for 8.6% of the sample.

Of note for this clone: The clone's antigen remains unknown. Per-nucleotide qualities are absent, and no much larger clonotype sits a single base away.

This sequence uses TRBV6-1 and TRBJ1-3, and TRBD1 matches 7 of the central bases. Sequencing was done on a sample of blood. The sequence was collected from a man between 18 and 29 years old in good health. The CDR3 region: CASSDPGRTGGNTIYF. The DNA reads as follows: TGTGCCAGCAGTGATCCAGGGCGGACAGGCGGAAACACCATATATTTT.